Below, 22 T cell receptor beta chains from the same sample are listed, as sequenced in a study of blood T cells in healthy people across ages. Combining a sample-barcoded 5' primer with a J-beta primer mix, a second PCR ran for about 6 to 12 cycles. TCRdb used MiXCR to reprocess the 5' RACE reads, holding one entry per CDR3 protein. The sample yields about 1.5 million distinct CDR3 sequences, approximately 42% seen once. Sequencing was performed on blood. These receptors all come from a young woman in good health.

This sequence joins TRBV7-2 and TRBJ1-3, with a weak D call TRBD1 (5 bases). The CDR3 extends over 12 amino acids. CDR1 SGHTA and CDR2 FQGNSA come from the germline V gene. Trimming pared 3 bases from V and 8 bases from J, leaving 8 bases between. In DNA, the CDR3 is TGTGCCAGCAGCTTCACAGGATACACCATATATTTT. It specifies CASSFTGYTIYF.

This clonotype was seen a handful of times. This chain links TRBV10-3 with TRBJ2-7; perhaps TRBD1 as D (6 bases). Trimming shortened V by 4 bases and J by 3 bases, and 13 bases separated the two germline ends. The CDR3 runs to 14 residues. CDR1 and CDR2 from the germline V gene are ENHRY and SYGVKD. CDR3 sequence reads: CAISGTVGGYEQYF. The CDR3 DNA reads TGTGCCATCAGTGGGACAGTCGGCGGCTACGAGCAGTACTTC.

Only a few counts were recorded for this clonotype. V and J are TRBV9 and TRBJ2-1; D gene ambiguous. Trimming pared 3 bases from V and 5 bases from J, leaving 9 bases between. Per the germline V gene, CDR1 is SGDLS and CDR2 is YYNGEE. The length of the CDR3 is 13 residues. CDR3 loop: CASSARLDNEQFF. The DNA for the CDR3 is TGTGCCAGCAGCGCACGACTGGACAATGAGCAGTTCTTC.

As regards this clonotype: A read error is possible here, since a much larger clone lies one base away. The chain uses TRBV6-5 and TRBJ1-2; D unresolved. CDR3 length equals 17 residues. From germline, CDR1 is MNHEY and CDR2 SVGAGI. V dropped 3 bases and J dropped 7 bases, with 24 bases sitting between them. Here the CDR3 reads CASSYFGGLNYIGGYTF. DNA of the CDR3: TGTGCCAGCAGTTATTTCGGCGGACTGAATTATATAGGTGGCTACACCTTC.

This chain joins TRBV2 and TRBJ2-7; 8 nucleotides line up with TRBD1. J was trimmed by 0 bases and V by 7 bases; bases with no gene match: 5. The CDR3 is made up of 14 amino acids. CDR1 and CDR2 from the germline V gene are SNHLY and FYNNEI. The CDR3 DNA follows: TGTGCCAGCATGGGGGACAGGAGCTCCTACGAGCAGTACTTC. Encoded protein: CASMGDRSSYEQYF.

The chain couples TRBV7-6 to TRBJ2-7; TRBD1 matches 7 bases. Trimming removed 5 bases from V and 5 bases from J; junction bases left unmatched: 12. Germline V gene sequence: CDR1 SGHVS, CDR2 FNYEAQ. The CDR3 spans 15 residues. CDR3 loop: CASSTRQGLFHEQYF. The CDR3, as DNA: TGTGCCAGCAGCACCCGACAGGGCCTATTCCACGAGCAGTACTTC.

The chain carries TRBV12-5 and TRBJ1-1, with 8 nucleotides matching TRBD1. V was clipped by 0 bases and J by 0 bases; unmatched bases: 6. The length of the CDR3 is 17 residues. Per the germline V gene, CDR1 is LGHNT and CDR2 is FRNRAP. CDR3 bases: TGTGCTAGTGGTTTGGTTTCCCTCAGGGGGCTGAACACTGAAGCTTTCTTT. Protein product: CASGLVSLRGLNTEAFF. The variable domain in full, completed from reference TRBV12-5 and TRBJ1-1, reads DARVTQTPRHKVTEMGQEVTMRCQPILGHNTVFWYRQTMMQGLELLAYFRNRAPLDDSGMPKDRFSAEMPDATLATLKIQPSEPRDSAVYFCASGLVSLRGLNTEAFFGQGTRLTVV.

Written as DNA, the CDR3 is TGTGCCAGCAGTTACTCTCTTCGTGGAGCGGGGGCTTCCTACAATGAGCAGTTCTTC. Encoded protein: CASSYSLRGAGASYNEQFF. The V call is TRBV6-2 or TRBV6-3, the J call TRBJ2-1; TRBD2 matches 8 bases. The V segment lost 0 bases and the J segment 1 base; nucleotides outside the gene matches: 11. The CDR3 runs 19 residues. Germline CDR1 reads MNHEY; CDR2 reads SVGEGT.

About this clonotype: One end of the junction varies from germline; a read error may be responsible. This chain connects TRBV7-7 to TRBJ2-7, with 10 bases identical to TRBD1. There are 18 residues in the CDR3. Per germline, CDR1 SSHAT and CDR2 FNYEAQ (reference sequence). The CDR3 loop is CASSLRTGTGASHGEQYF. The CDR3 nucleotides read TGTGCTAGCAGCTTAAGGACCGGGACAGGGGCCTCCCATGGTGAGCAGTACTTC.

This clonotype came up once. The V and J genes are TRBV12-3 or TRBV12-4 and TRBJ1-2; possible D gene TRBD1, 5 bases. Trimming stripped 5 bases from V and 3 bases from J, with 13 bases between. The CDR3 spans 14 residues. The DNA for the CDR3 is TGTGCCAGCAGTAGTCAAGCAGGGTACTATGGCTACACCTTC. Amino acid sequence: CASSSQAGYYGYTF.

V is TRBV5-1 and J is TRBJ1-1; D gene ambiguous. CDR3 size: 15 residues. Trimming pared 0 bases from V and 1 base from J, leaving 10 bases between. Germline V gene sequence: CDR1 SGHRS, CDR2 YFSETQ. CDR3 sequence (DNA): TGCGCCAGCAGCTTGGTTGAGGGTGCGAACACTGAAGCTTTCTTT. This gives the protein CASSLVEGANTEAFF.

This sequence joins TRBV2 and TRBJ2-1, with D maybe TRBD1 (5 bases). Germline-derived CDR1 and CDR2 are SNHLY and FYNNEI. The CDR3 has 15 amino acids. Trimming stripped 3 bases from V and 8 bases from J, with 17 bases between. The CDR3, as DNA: TGTGCCAGCAGTGATGGGGCTACATTTCGCGATGAGCAGTTCTTC. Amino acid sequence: CASSDGATFRDEQFF.

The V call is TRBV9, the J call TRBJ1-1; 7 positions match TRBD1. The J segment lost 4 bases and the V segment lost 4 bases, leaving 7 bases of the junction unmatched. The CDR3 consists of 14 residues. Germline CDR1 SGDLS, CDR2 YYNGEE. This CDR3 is CASSPQTGSTEAFF. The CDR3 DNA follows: TGTGCCAGCAGCCCCCAGACAGGGAGCACTGAAGCTTTCTTT.

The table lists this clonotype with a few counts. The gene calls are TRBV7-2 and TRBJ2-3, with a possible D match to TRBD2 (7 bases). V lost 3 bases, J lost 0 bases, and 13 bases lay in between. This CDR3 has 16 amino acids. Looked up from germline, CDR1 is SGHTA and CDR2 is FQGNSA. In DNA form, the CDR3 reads TGTGCCAGCAGCTTTCGCGGGGGCTCTAGCACAGATACGCAGTATTTT. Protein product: CASSFRGGSSTDTQYF.

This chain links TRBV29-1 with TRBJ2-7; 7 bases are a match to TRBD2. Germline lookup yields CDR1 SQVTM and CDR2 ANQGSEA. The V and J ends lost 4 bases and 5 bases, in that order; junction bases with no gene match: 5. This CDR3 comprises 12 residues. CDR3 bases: TGCAGCGTTGGAGGGAGGGCCGACGAGCAGTACTTC. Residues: CSVGGRADEQYF.

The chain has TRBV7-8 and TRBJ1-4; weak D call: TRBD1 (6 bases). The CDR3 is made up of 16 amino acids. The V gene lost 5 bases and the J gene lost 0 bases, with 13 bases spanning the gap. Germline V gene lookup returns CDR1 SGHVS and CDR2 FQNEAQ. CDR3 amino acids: CASSAGAGSTNEKLFF. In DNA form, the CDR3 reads TGTGCCAGCAGCGCAGGGGCAGGGTCAACTAATGAAAAACTGTTTTTT.

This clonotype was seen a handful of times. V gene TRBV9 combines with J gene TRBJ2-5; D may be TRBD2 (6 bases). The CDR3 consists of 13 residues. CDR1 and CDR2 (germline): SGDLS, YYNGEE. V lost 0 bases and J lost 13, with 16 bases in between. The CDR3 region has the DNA TGTGCCAGCAGCGTAGCTACGGAGGGGAACCTGTACTTC. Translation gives CASSVATEGNLYF. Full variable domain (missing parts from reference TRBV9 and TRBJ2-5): DSGVTQTPKHLITATGQRVTLRCSPRSGDLSVYWYQQSLDQGLQFLIQYYNGEERAKGNILERFSAQQFPDLHSELNLSSLELGDSALYFCASSVATEGNLYFGPGTRLLVL.

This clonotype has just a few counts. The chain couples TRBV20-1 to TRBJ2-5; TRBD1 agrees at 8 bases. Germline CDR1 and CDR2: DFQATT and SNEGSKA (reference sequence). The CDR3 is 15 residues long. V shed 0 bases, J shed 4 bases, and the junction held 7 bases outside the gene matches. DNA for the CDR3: TGCAGTGCTAGAGACCCCCAGGGGGCAGGAGAGACCCAGTACTTC. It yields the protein CSARDPQGAGETQYF.

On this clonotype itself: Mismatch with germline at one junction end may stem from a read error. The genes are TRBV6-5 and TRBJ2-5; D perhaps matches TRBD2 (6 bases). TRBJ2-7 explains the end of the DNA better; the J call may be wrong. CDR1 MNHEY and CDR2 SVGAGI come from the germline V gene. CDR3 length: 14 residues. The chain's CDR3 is CASSPRWDSHEQYF. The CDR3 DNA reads TGTGCCAGCAGTCCTAGATGGGACTCCCACGAGCAGTACTTC.

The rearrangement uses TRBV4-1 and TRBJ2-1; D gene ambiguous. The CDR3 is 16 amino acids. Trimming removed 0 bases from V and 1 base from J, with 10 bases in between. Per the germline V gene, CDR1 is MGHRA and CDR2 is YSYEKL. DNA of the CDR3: TGCGCCAGCAGCCAAGATACCACGGCATCCTACAATGAGCAGTTCTTC. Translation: CASSQDTTASYNEQFF.

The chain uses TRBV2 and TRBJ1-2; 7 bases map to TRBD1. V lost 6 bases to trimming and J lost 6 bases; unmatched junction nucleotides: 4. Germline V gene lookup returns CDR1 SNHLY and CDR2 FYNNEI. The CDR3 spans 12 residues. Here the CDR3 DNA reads TGTGCCAGCAGACGACAGGGTGATGGCTACACCTTC. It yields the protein CASRRQGDGYTF. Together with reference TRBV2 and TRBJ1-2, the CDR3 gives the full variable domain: EPEVTQTPSHQVTQMGQEVILRCVPISNHLYFYWYRQILGQKVEFLVSFYNNEISEKSEIFDDQFSVERPDGSNFTLKIRSTKLEDSAMYFCASRRQGDGYTFGSGTRLTVV.

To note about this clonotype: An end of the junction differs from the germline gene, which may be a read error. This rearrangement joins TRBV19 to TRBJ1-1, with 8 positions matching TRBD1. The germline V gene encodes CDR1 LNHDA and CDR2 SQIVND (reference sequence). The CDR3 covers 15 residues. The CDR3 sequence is CASSIRTGLNTGAFF. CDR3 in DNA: TGTGCCAGTAGTATAAGGACAGGGCTGAACACTGGAGCTTTCTTT.